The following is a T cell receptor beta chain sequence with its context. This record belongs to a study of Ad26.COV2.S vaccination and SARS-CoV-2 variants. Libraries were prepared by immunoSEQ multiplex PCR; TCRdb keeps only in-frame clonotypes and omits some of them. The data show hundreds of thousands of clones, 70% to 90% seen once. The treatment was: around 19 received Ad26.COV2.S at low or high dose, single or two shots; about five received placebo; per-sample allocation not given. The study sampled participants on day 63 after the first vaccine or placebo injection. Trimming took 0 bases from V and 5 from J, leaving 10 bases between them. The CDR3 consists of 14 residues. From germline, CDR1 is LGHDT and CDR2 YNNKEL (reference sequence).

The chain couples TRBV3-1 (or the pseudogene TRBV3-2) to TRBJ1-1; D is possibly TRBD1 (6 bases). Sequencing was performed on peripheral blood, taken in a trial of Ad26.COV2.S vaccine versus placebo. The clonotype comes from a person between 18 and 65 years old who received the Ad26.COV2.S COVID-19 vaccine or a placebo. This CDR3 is CASSQEQGRTEAFF. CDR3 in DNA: TGTGCCAGCAGCCAAGAACAGGGAAGGACTGAAGCTTTCTTT.